Listed below are T cell receptor beta chains from one sample, sequenced in a study of blood T cells in healthy people across ages. TCRdb ran MiXCR on the 5' RACE reads and lists one entry per CDR3 protein. The data contain under 2,000,000 distinct CDR3 sequences, roughly 49% of them singletons. Input material: blood. The source is a woman aged 40 to 50 in good health. The CDR3 runs from the conserved cysteine through the conserved F or W. D genes are given only for firm matches. Size is omitted from some rows. Given values are once, few, many or a class for expanded clones.

j_gene,abundance,v_gene,d_gene,CDR3nt,CDR3aa
TRBJ2-7,-,TRBV2,-,TGTGCCAGCAGACTCCATTCCACAGCTGAGCAGTACTTC,CASRLHSTAEQYF
TRBJ1-1,-,TRBV9,TRBD1,TGTGCCAGCAGCGTTGGGACAGGGTGGGATGGTGAAGCTTTCTTT,CASSVGTGWDGEAFF
TRBJ2-4,few,TRBV12-3/TRBV12-4,TRBD2,TGTGCCAGCAGCCCCTCTGGACTAGCGTTAACGAACATTCAGTACTTC,CASSPSGLALTNIQYF
TRBJ1-6,-,TRBV18,-,TGTGCCAGCTCCCCCCCGCAGGGAAGAAATTCACCCCTCCACTTT,CASSPPQGRNSPLHF
TRBJ2-7,-,TRBV5-1,TRBD1,TGCGCCAGCAGCTTTACAGGGGCAGATCCCTACGAGCAGTACTTC,CASSFTGADPYEQYF
TRBJ2-7,-,TRBV6-1,-,TGTGCCAGCAGTGAAGCGATGGGGAACCGCGAGCAGTACTTC,CASSEAMGNREQYF
TRBJ2-5,few,TRBV20-1,TRBD2,TGCAGTGCTAGCCAACAAATACTAGCGGGGATGGCGGAGACCCAGTACTTC,CSASQQILAGMAETQYF
TRBJ2-1,-,TRBV27,-,TGTGCCAGCAGCCAAAACCTCAAGTATAGCTCCTACAATGAGCAGTTCTTC,CASSQNLKYSSYNEQFF
TRBJ2-7,-,TRBV7-2,TRBD1,TGTGCCAGCAGCCTTCAGACAGGGGCCGACGAGCAGTACTTC,CASSLQTGADEQYF
TRBJ2-1,once,TRBV6-2/TRBV6-3,-,TGTGCCAGCAGTTACTCGTGGCGCAATGAGCAGTTCTTC,CASSYSWRNEQFF
TRBJ1-2,-,TRBV3-1,-,TGTGCCAGCAGCCAAGCAGTCGGGGGCGTCTATGGCTACACCTTC,CASSQAVGGVYGYTF
TRBJ1-2,-,TRBV20-1,-,TGCAGTGGTCGGGACGGAACTAACTATGGCTACACCTTC,CSGRDGTNYGYTF